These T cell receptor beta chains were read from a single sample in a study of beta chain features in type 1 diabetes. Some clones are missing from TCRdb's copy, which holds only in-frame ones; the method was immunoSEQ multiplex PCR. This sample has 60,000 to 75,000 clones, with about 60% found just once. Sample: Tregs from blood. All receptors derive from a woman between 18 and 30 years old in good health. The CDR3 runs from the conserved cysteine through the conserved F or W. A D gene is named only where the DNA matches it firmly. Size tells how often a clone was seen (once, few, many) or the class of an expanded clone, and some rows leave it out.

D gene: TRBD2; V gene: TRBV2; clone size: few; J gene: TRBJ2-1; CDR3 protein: CASSETGTSINEQFF
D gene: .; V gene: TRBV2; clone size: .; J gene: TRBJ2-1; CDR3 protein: CASWVDSNNEQFF
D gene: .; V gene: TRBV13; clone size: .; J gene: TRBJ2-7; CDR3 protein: CASSEGPGGSEQYF
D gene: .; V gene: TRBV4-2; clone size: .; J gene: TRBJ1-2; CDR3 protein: CASSQVAGAGGYTF
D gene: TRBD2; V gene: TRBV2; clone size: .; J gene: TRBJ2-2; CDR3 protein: CASGGTSRKTGELFF
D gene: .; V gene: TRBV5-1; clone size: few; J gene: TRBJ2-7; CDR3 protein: CASKLSAGGAAYEQYF
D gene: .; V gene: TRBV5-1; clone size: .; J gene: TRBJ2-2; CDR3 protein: CASSRITLGPGTRSGELFF
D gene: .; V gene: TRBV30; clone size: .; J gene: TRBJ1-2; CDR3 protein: CAWNFPQGSYGYTF
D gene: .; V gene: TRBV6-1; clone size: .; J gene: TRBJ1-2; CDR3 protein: CAAKQGPESYGYTF
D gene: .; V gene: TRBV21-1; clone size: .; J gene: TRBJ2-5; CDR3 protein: CASSKDGHSKETQYF
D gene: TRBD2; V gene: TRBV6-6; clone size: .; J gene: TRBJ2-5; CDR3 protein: CASRLQLAGMKETQYF
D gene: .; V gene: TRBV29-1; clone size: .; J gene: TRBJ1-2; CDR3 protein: CSGWQGPYGYTF
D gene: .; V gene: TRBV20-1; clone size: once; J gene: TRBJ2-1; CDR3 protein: CSAARDNEQFF
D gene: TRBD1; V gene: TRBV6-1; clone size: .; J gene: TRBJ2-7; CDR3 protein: CASTSSTGSREQYF
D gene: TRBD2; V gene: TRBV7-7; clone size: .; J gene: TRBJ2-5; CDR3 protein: CASSSLAGGETQYF
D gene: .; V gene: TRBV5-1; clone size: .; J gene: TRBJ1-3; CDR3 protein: CASSTTGLAGNTIYF
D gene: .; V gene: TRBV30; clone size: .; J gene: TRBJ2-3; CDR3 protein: CAWSVRLATDTQYF
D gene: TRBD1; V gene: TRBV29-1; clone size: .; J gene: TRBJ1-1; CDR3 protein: CSSHPGTGMNTEAFF
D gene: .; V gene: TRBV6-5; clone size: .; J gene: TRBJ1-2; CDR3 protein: CASSYSGRVTSGYTF
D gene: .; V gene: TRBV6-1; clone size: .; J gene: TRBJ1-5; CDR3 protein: CASRPGPSQPQHF
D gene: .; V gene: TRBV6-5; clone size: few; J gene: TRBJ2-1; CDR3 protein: CASSLDSDEQFF
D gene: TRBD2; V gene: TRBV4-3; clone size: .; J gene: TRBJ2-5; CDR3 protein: CASSPGLGEETQYF
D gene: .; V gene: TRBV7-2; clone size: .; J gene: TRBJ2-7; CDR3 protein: CASSLVAGSSYEQYF
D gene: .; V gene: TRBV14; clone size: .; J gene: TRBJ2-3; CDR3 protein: CASSTVSDTQYF
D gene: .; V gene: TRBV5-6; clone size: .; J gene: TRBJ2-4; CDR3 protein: CASSEFGFADIQYF
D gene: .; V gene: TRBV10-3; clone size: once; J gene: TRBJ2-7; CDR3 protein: CATVGGASYEQYF
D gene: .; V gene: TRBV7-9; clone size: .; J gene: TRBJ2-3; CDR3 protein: CASSVSGVTDTQYF
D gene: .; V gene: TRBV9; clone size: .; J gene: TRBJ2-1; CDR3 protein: CASSVGPLSGRNEQFF
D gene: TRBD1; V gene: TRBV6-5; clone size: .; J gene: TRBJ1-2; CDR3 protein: CASSYSRRGHLYGYTF
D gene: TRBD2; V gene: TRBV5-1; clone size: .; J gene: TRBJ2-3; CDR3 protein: CASSLAGTSVDTQYF
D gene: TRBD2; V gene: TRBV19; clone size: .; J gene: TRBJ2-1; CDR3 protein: CASIPRHSGGVGSSYNEQFF
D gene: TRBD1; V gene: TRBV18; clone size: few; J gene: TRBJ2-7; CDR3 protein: CASSDMTGQPYEQYF
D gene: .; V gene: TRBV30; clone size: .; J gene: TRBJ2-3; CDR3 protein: CAWSDRAHTQYF
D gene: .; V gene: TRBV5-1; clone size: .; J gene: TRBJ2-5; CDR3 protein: CASSSGSGEGETQYF
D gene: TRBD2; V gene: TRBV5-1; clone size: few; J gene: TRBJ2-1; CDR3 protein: CASRRTSGRAGDNEQFF
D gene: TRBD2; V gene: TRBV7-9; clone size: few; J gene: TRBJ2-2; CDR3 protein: CASSPSGTSGAVTTGELFF
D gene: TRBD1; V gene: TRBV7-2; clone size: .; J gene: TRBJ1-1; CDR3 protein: CASSIQGANTEAFF
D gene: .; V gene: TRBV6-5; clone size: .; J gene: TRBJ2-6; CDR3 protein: CASSYSPRANVLTF
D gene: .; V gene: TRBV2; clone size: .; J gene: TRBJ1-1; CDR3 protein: CASREENTEAFF
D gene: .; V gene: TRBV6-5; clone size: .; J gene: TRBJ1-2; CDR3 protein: CASILTGSYYGYTF